In this sample, the clone carrying this T cell receptor (beta chain) turned up once. Antigen unknown. The data originate from a study of cytomegalovirus exposure and HLA in healthy donors. Study summary: The approximately 120 validation repertoires were reported in a later analysis to have been generated on the same platform as the roughly 720 first-cohort repertoires.

Clones were sequenced by immunoSEQ multiplex PCR, and TCRdb holds only the in-frame ones, with some missing. The sample holds 150,000 to 200,000 clones, approximately 87% seen once. Study findings and constraints: The study flagged fewer than 200 TCR beta chains as cytomegalovirus-associated. Per published reports, the classifier diagnosed cytomegalovirus status with high specificity and sensitivity. The tendency of first-cohort TCR clusters to co-occur in the roughly 110 validation repertoires emerged from a later analysis.

The CDR3 loop spans 15 amino acids. The V gene lost 0 bases and the J gene lost 5 bases, with 15 bases spanning the gap. Germline values: CDR1 SGDLS, CDR2 YYNGEE. The TCR originated in a woman aged 25 to 39 in good health and CMV-seronegative. Input material: PBMCs. The genes are TRBV9 and TRBJ2-7; weak D call: TRBD1 (6 bases). CDR3: CASSVVAGDGDEQYF. The CDR3 DNA reads as TGTGCCAGCAGCGTAGTGGCAGGGGATGGGGACGAGCAGTACTTC. The variable domain in full, completed from reference TRBV9 and TRBJ2-7, reads DSGVTQTPKHLITATGQRVTLRCSPRSGDLSVYWYQQSLDQGLQFLIQYYNGEERAKGNILERFSAQQFPDLHSELNLSSLELGDSALYFCASSVVAGDGDEQYFGPGTRLTVT.